This TCR beta chain stems from a study of T cell responses to AZD1222 COVID-19 vaccine. CDR3 length: 17 amino acids. CDR1 SGHVS and CDR2 FQNEAQ come from the germline V gene. Trimming cost V 3 bases and J 0 bases, with 12 bases left between them. General study results and limits: Spike-specific TCR repertoires showed rising breadth and depth after two AZD1222 doses.

Sequencing was performed with immunoSEQ multiplex PCR; in TCRdb, only in-frame clones are kept and a portion is missing. Among 150,000 or so clones listed, roughly 93% were seen once. This clone was observed a single time. Its target is unknown. Sequencing was performed on peripheral blood, taken on day 0 of AZD1222 vaccination. V gene TRBV7-8 combines with J gene TRBJ1-6; D is undetermined. This clonotype was sampled from an adult in good health. CDR3 coding DNA: TGTGCCAGCAGCTTTGACCGGGTGGGCTCCTATAATTCACCCCTCCACTTT. Its translation: CASSFDRVGSYNSPLHF.